Each of the 24 T cell receptor beta chains below was sequenced from the same sample in a study of blood T cell repertoires in COVID-19 (dated by TCRdb to 2018 to 2020). The library was obtained by the immunoSEQ multiplex PCR assay. As stored in TCRdb, this immuneACCESS dataset retains in-frame rearrangements with V and J assigned. A fraction of the clones does not appear; measured against another copy, unresolved V genes explain less than half of the discrepancy, and the remainder lacks a known reason. Across this sample there are some 120,000 clones, with 70% to 80% seen only once. The ten largest clones add up to over 6.5% of the sample. Source material: peripheral blood. Receptors originate from a human donor in a cohort sampled during active COVID-19.

This clone appeared a few times. The chain links TRBV19 to TRBJ2-7; 11 bases map to TRBD1. V shed 4 bases, J shed 4 bases, and the junction held 3 bases outside the gene matches. The CDR3 runs to 14 residues. Germline CDR1 and CDR2: LNHDA and SQIVND (reference sequence). The CDR3 DNA follows: TGTGCCAGTAGTAGGACAGGGGGCATGTACGAGCAGTACTTC. Translating gives CASSRTGGMYEQYF.

The V gene is TRBV30, the J gene TRBJ1-1; D ambiguous. Trimming took off 0 bases at V and 2 bases at J, with 7 bases between the two ends. The CDR3 has 13 amino acids. Germline V gene sequence: CDR1 GTSNPN, CDR2 SVGIG (reference sequence). This chain's CDR3 is CAWSVHVNTEAFF. CDR3 sequence (DNA): TGTGCCTGGAGTGTACATGTAAACACTGAAGCTTTCTTT.

This chain connects TRBV6-2 or TRBV6-3 to TRBJ2-3, with D maybe TRBD2 (6 bases). The V and J ends lost 2 bases and 0 bases respectively, with 12 bases between them. Germline lookup yields CDR1 MNHEY and CDR2 SVGEGT. This CDR3 comprises 16 residues. In DNA form, the CDR3 reads TGTGCCAGCAGTTACGGTCTAGCGTTTAGCACAGATACGCAGTATTTT. It codes for CASSYGLAFSTDTQYF.

This rearrangement joins TRBV3-1 (or the pseudogene TRBV3-2) to TRBJ1-2; possibly TRBD1 for D (5 bases). V dropped 4 bases and J dropped 4 bases, with 13 bases sitting between them. Germline lookup yields CDR1 LGHDT and CDR2 YNNKEL (reference sequence). The CDR3 is 14 residues long. CDR3 loop: CASSPSGGGYGYTF. In DNA, the CDR3 is TGTGCCAGCAGCCCCTCCGGGGGGGGCTATGGCTACACCTTC.

The V call is TRBV6-5, the J call TRBJ1-1; D remains unclear. CDR1 is MNHEY, CDR2 SVGAGI, per germline. V shed 7 bases and J shed 1 base, with 10 bases lying between them. The CDR3 is made up of 13 amino acids. The CDR3 DNA follows: TGTGCCAGCACTAAGCCGGGGAACACTGAAGCTTTCTTT. Amino acid sequence: CASTKPGNTEAFF.

The chain carries TRBV6-5 and TRBJ1-5, with no clear D. The germline V gene encodes CDR1 MNHEY and CDR2 SVGAGI. V lost 4 bases and J lost 2, with 9 bases in between. This CDR3 spans 14 amino acids. The CDR3 region has the DNA TGTGCCAGCAGTTCTGAGGTTGGCAATCAGCCCCAGCATTTT. Encoded protein: CASSSEVGNQPQHF.

This clone was detected only a few times. The chain is built from TRBV29-1 and TRBJ2-7, with TRBD1 matching 8 bases. CDR1 and CDR2 from the germline V gene are SQVTM and ANQGSEA. Trimming at V came to 4 bases and at J to 7 bases, leaving 6 bases not matched to a gene. CDR3 size: 12 residues. CDR3 residues: CSVAQGAREQYF. Here the CDR3 DNA reads TGCAGCGTTGCGCAGGGGGCACGTGAGCAGTACTTC.

This chain connects TRBV7-6 to TRBJ2-7; perhaps TRBD1 as D (5 bases). The CDR3 totals 16 residues. V lost 3 bases and J 3 bases, leaving 18 bases between the germline ends. CDR1 and CDR2 from the germline V gene are SGHVS and FNYEAQ. The CDR3 DNA follows: TGTGCCAGCAGCTTTCTTAAGGGGCCGGCTAACTACGAGCAGTACTTC. It translates to CASSFLKGPANYEQYF.

The CDR3 loop reads CASSGTDEQYF. Written as DNA, the CDR3 is TGTGCCAGCAGTGGCACAGACGAGCAGTACTTC. The chain links TRBV2 to TRBJ2-7; no firm D call. Germline lookup yields CDR1 SNHLY and CDR2 FYNNEI. V was pared by 4 bases and J by 5 bases, with 6 bases between. The CDR3 runs 11 residues.

The V call is TRBV2, the J call TRBJ2-3; TRBD2 is a possible D gene (6 bases). The CDR3 is made up of 14 amino acids. V was pared by 7 bases and J by 2 bases, with 13 bases between. The germline CDR1 and CDR2 sequences are SNHLY and FYNNEI. The CDR3 loop reads CASNDRGSTDTQYF. CDR3 nucleotides: TGTGCCAGCAATGATCGGGGGTCCACAGATACGCAGTATTTT.

CDR3 region: CASSKVFLSNEQYF. CDR3 nucleotides: TGTGCCAGCAGCAAAGTCTTCCTGAGCAACGAGCAGTACTTC. This chain joins TRBV21-1 and TRBJ2-7; the table's TRBD2 call for D was not verified on the DNA. TRBV21-1 is recorded as a pseudogene. The CDR3 sequence is 14 residues long.

The chain employs TRBV5-1 and TRBJ1-1; TRBD1 matches at 9 bases. V lost 3 bases to trimming and J lost 0 bases; unmatched junction nucleotides: 9. Germline-derived CDR1 and CDR2 are SGHRS and YFSETQ. The CDR3 has 17 amino acids. For the CDR3, the DNA is TGCGCCAGCAGCTCCACCGGGACAGGGTACATGAACACTGAAGCTTTCTTT. Translation gives CASSSTGTGYMNTEAFF.

The genes are TRBV27 and TRBJ1-4; tentatively, D is TRBD1 (5 bases). CDR3 size: 17 residues. V was clipped by 4 bases and J by 0 bases, with 15 bases between them. Germline V gene sequence: CDR1 MNHEY, CDR2 SMNVEV (reference sequence). CDR3 protein: CASSSRAGGATNEKLFF. In nucleotides, the CDR3 is TGTGCCAGCAGTTCCCGAGCGGGGGGAGCAACTAATGAAAAACTGTTTTTT.

This clone has a count of ten or more. This sequence joins TRBV21-1 and TRBJ2-7; the D segment call TRBD2 is taken from the table without a DNA check. TRBV21-1 is a pseudogene. The CDR3 is 12 amino acids. CDR3 DNA: TGTGCCAGCAGCATTCCCGGGAACGAGCAGTACTTC. It is translated as CASSIPGNEQYF.

This clone was recorded a few times. The chain couples TRBV5-6 to TRBJ1-3; possible D gene TRBD1, 5 bases. The germline V and J ends were trimmed by 4 bases and 4 bases, with 12 bases remaining between them. Germline V gene lookup returns CDR1 SGHDT and CDR2 YYEEEE. This CDR3 has 14 amino acids. The CDR3 loop is CASSRTGYGNTIYF. The DNA of the CDR3 is TGTGCCAGCAGCAGAACAGGCTACGGAAACACCATATATTTT.

The genes are TRBV4-1 and TRBJ1-5, with D maybe TRBD1 (6 bases). The ends were cut back, 4 bases at V and 3 bases at J, with 19 bases in the middle. CDR1 is MGHRA and CDR2 is YSYEKL in the germline V gene. The CDR3 sequence is 17 residues long. The CDR3 coding sequence is TGCGCCAGCAGCCCCACGTCTTCCTCAGGGGACAATCAGCCCCAGCATTTT. Its translation: CASSPTSSSGDNQPQHF.

V usage is TRBV19 and J usage is TRBJ1-2, with D uncertain. Germline V gene data show CDR1 as LNHDA and CDR2 as SQIVND (reference sequence). Trimming took off 3 bases at V and 7 bases at J, with 12 bases between the two ends. The CDR3 runs to 13 residues. CDR3 in amino acids: CASSIEISGGYTF. In DNA form, the CDR3 reads TGTGCCAGTAGTATCGAGATTTCTGGTGGCTACACCTTC.

This clone was seen many times. The chain uses TRBV12-3 or TRBV12-4 and TRBJ1-1, with a possible D match to TRBD1 (5 bases). The ends were cut back, 6 bases at V and 2 bases at J, with 10 bases in the middle. This CDR3 comprises 13 residues. The CDR3: CASRDNYNTEAFF. The DNA of the CDR3 is TGTGCCAGCAGGGACAACTATAACACTGAAGCTTTCTTT.

J is TRBJ2-7 and V is TRBV27; 8 nucleotides line up with TRBD1. V was clipped by 4 bases and J by 1 base; unmatched bases: 9. Germline-derived CDR1 and CDR2 are MNHEY and SMNVEV (reference sequence). CDR3 length equals 16 residues. In DNA form, the CDR3 reads TGTGCCAGCAGTTCCAACCGGGACAGGTCGTCCTACGAGCAGTACTTC. It translates to CASSSNRDRSSYEQYF.

The V call is TRBV6-5, the J call TRBJ2-7, with a possible D match to TRBD2 (5 bases). The CDR3 runs to 15 residues. CDR1 is MNHEY, CDR2 SVGAGI, per germline. V was cut by 3 bases and J by 2 bases, with 14 bases left in between. The CDR3 region has the DNA TGTGCCAGCAGTTATAGAGGGCGTGGACCCTACGAGCAGTACTTC. Its protein is CASSYRGRGPYEQYF.

The chain has TRBV19 and TRBJ1-1; a possible D gene is TRBD1 (6 bases). This CDR3 is 15 amino acids long. The germline CDR1 and CDR2 sequences are LNHDA and SQIVND (reference sequence). The V and J ends lost 4 bases and 0 bases respectively, with 12 bases between them. The CDR3 is CASSTGTLLNTEAFF. As DNA, the CDR3 is TGTGCCAGTAGTACCGGGACATTACTGAACACTGAAGCTTTCTTT.

This clone was counted a single time. V gene TRBV12-3 or TRBV12-4 combines with J gene TRBJ1-2; D might be TRBD1 (6 bases). There are 13 residues in the CDR3. Trimming shortened V by 4 bases and J by 6 bases, and 12 bases separated the two germline ends. CDR3 DNA: TGTGCCAGCAGTTCCTTACAGGGAGATGGCTACACCTTC. Protein sequence: CASSSLQGDGYTF.

This chain joins TRBV5-1 and TRBJ2-5; D is perhaps TRBD1 (5 bases). The CDR3 has 14 residues. CDR1 and CDR2 (germline): SGHRS, YFSETQ. Trimming cost V 3 bases and J 2 bases, with 11 bases left between them. CDR3 loop: CASSSGQQQETQYF. The CDR3 bases are TGCGCCAGCAGCTCAGGGCAGCAACAAGAGACCCAGTACTTC.

J is TRBJ2-7 and V is TRBV29-1; a possible D gene is TRBD2 (5 bases). In germline, CDR1 is SQVTM, CDR2 ANQGSEA. The CDR3 totals 12 residues. The ends were cut back, 3 bases at V and 10 bases at J, with 16 bases in the middle. For the CDR3, the DNA is TGCAGCGTTGATATGGCGTCGGGAATACAGTACTTC. Its protein product is CSVDMASGIQYF.